Sequencing of this TCR beta chain was carried out in a study of cytomegalovirus exposure and HLA in healthy donors. This CDR3 spans 13 amino acids. The germline V gene has CDR1 MNHEY and CDR2 SVGAGI. V was clipped by 1 base and J by 10 bases, with 11 bases between them. PCR involved 60 Vbeta and 13 Jbeta primers. Authors' data handling: Counted up in a later analysis, unique TCR beta chains came to approximately 83 million, with around 11 million shared. This table comes from immunoSEQ multiplex PCR, and its TCRdb copy is limited to in-frame clones, with some not included. The DNA gave D and trimming, while V, J and clone size come from that table. This table has more than 110,000 clones, about 80% appearing once. A remark on this clone: The antigen remains unidentified.

Study observations and caveats: Three of the chains that were CMV-associated were confirmed in vitro to be specific for CMV antigens. Sequencing had likely introduced a cluster of highly shared sequence variants as an artifact.

This chain connects TRBV6-5 to TRBJ2-1; D is possibly TRBD1 (5 bases). This sequence was found in a male donor in good health and CMV-seronegative. Material for sequencing was PBMCs. CDR3: CASSYYTGLEQFF. The DNA for the CDR3 is TGTGCCAGCAGTTACTATACAGGATTGGAGCAGTTCTTC.